This T cell receptor (beta chain) was sequenced for a study of blood T cells in healthy people across ages (dated by TCRdb to 2014 to 2015). Context from the whole study: Template switching captured roughly one uniquely barcoded TCR beta cDNA molecule per two T cells in model experiments. The study measured age-related changes in TCR beta repertoire diversity using deep sequencing normalized with unique cDNA molecular identifiers. Four age groups were formed from the donors: young (average approximately 15 years), middle-aged (approximately 40), aged (around 62) and long-lived (around 82). The study analyzed two additional independent replicas of 1 million unique cDNA reads from the same blood draw for two donors, one aged 18 to 29 and one aged 80 or older.

The library was generated by 5' RACE. The sequencing machine was an Illumina HiSeq 2500. A second PCR of 7 to 11 cycles was performed with a sample-barcoded 5' primer and a J-beta primer mix. Each TCR beta cDNA molecule received a unique molecular identifier from a template-switch 5' adaptor carrying 12 random nucleotides. Each sample yielded at least 2.5 million CDR3-containing paired-end reads. First-strand cDNA synthesis was performed from all RNA using the Mint cDNA synthesis kit, with priming by a TRBC-specific oligonucleotide. After uracil-DNA glycosylase treatment, a first 18-cycle PCR used universal primers M1SS and BC2_uni_R on all cDNA. The paper's processing steps were these. For normalization, 1 million high-quality reads, each with a distinct molecular identifier, were randomly selected from each sample. Reads with shared molecular identifiers were discarded instead of being binned into consensus sequences. CDR3 identification, clonotype clustering and error correction used MiTCR with a Q25 quality threshold and the strictest error-elimination algorithm. Lower-bound total TCR beta diversity was estimated with a nonparametric unseen species model using Euler transformation. TCRdb itself trimmed the public reads at Q25 with fastp, ran MiXCR and retained productive beta chains. Merged by CDR3 protein, the rows form single entries marked with the most common genes and DNA. Clone size and V and J calls follow TCRdb, not the original study. This sample comprises 1 million or so distinct CDR3 sequences, under 30% of them detected only once. The ten largest clonotypes hold about 0.69% of the sample.

Systemically healthy Caucasian individuals from Russia, 39 in total and aged roughly 6 to 90 years, were included as donors. Around 9.9 milliliters of peripheral blood were collected from each donor into EDTA-treated Vacutainer tubes. Ficoll-Paque density-gradient centrifugation was used to isolate PBMCs, with at least 7 million per sample. Trizol reagent was used to extract total RNA from PBMCs, with at least 5 micrograms per sample. The percentages of naive CD45RAhigh/CD27high T cells were determined by flow cytometry on a PBMC aliquot from every donor. This clonotype was seen more than once but under ten times. Its target antigen remains unknown. Base quality data are lacking; no much larger clone is found one base away. General study outcomes and caveats: Since profiling was done on bulk unsorted PBMCs, naive and antigen-experienced compartments could not be conclusively compared. Because the CMV infection status of the donors was unknown, age-related changes in expanded clonotypes may potentially have been confounded. The long-lived group showed more naive CD4+ T cells, fewer expanded clones and increased TCR diversity than the aged group, suggesting age selection. Observed TCR beta diversity per million T cells fell roughly linearly with age, and a significant reduction was already apparent by age around 39. Estimates of total diversity based on one million sequenced T cells were regarded as lower bounds and as underestimates. The percentage of naive T cells measured by flow cytometry correlated strongly with observed TCR beta diversity.

In addition, the sample was reused for a study of T cells of mothers and their children. Drawing on the second study: Nine systemically healthy Caucasian individuals served as donors, namely three mothers together with their six children. cDNA synthesis used all of the extracted RNA, with 1.5 ug of RNA in each 15 ul reaction. In the second PCR, sample barcodes and 2-4 random nucleotides were introduced via the M1S primer. Over 8.5 million TCR beta CDR3 reads came from each mother, compared with 2.5 million to 3.5 million reads from each child. TCR recombination output is similarly shaped by thymic selection in related and unrelated pairs, with a minor effect exerted by inherited differences. Related mother-child pairs always showed normalized repertoire overlap that was slightly higher than in unrelated mother-child pairs, though the difference was never significant. No persistent microchimeric T cell clones were found, with a detection sensitivity of approximately 100 clones per million clonotypes. To look for features that set related mother-child pairs apart from unrelated individuals, the researchers ran deep NGS to compare the TCR beta repertoires of mothers and children. Mothers averaged around 40 +/- 4 years of age and children averaged around 10 +/- 4 years. Libraries were sequenced on Illumina HiSeq 2000 with 100+100 nt paired-end reads after adapter ligation with NEBNext reagents. Mother and child libraries were prepared a month apart and sequenced in separate runs to prevent cross-contamination. For each donor, between about 500,000 and 2,200,000 distinct TCR beta clonotypes were identified. Naive TCR beta clonotypes were estimated from low-frequency clonotypes matched to each donor's FACS-determined naive share, without sorting.

The clonotype originates from a girl aged 2 to 10 in good health. Material for sequencing was blood.

The CDR3 reads as follows: CSASRDRGKLFF. The DNA is as follows: TGCAGTGCTAGTAGGGATCGGGGAAAACTGTTTTTT. The chain was built from TRBV20-1 and TRBJ1-4; a confident D gene designation cannot be given. The germline ends are 12 bases apart after V is trimmed by 3 bases and J by 10 bases. Reading the germline V gene (reference sequence) gives CDR1 DFQATT and CDR2 SNEGSKA. The CDR3 holds 12 amino acids from the cysteine to the phenylalanine. Solely the CDR3 DNA is kept, with 36 bases framed from the first base.